The rows below give T cell receptor beta chains drawn from one sample of a study of T cell changes during pregnancy in multiple sclerosis. Sequencing was performed with immunoSEQ multiplex PCR; in TCRdb, only in-frame clones are kept and a portion is missing. The sample carries about 40,000 clones, more than 85% recorded once. The material was CD8+ T cells from peripheral blood mononuclear cells, obtained in the first trimester of pregnancy. The receptors originated from a female donor with multiple sclerosis, enrolled in a pregnancy study. Both conserved end residues are part of each CDR3. The order of the fields is V gene, clone size, J gene, D gene, CDR3 DNA, CDR3 protein. A D gene is named only where the DNA matches it firmly. Expanded clones get a size class; other rows say once, few or many, or leave the size out.

v_gene: TRBV5-4
abundance: once
j_gene: TRBJ2-1
d_gene: TRBD2
CDR3nt: TGTGCCAGCAGCCACGGGGGGGCGGCCTACAATGAGCAGTTCTTC
CDR3aa: CASSHGGAAYNEQFF

v_gene: TRBV5-4
abundance: .
j_gene: TRBJ2-5
d_gene: .
CDR3nt: TGTGCCAGCAGCTTCCCGTCGACTCAAGAGACCCAGTACTTC
CDR3aa: CASSFPSTQETQYF

v_gene: TRBV4-1
abundance: .
j_gene: TRBJ2-1
d_gene: TRBD2
CDR3nt: TGCGCCAGCAGCCAAGAGACTAGCGGGGCCAAGCAGTTCTTC
CDR3aa: CASSQETSGAKQFF

v_gene: TRBV7-8
abundance: .
j_gene: TRBJ2-5
d_gene: .
CDR3nt: TGTGCCAGCAGCGTCACCCAGGGTCTCCAAGAGACCCAGTACTTC
CDR3aa: CASSVTQGLQETQYF

v_gene: TRBV9
abundance: once
j_gene: TRBJ2-3
d_gene: TRBD2
CDR3nt: TGTGCCAGCAGCCCACATGGACTAGCGGATACTAGCACAGATACGCAGTATTTT
CDR3aa: CASSPHGLADTSTDTQYF

v_gene: TRBV27
abundance: .
j_gene: TRBJ1-4
d_gene: TRBD1
CDR3nt: TGTGCCAGCAGCCTCCGCAGCCGGGACAGTAATGAAAAACTGTTTTTT
CDR3aa: CASSLRSRDSNEKLFF

v_gene: TRBV4-1
abundance: .
j_gene: TRBJ1-1
d_gene: TRBD1
CDR3nt: TGCGCCAGCAGCCAAGATTTCGGGACAGTCGGGTTACCTGAAGCTTTCTTT
CDR3aa: CASSQDFGTVGLPEAFF

v_gene: TRBV27
abundance: .
j_gene: TRBJ1-5
d_gene: .
CDR3nt: TGTGCCAGCAGACAGGGTCCTGGGGAAAGCAATCAGCCCCAGCATTTT
CDR3aa: CASRQGPGESNQPQHF

v_gene: TRBV4-1
abundance: .
j_gene: TRBJ1-6
d_gene: .
CDR3nt: TGCGCCAGCAGCCAAGGACAGTCATGGGTTTCACCCCTCCACTTT
CDR3aa: CASSQGQSWVSPLHF

v_gene: TRBV6-5
abundance: .
j_gene: TRBJ2-7
d_gene: TRBD1
CDR3nt: TGTGCCAGCAGTTACCTCAGGGGGCCCTCCGCCTACGAGCAGTACTTC
CDR3aa: CASSYLRGPSAYEQYF

v_gene: TRBV12-5
abundance: .
j_gene: TRBJ1-5
d_gene: .
CDR3nt: TGTGCTAGTGCCATCTTCGGGGGTGGAGGTCAGCCCCAGCATTTT
CDR3aa: CASAIFGGGGQPQHF

v_gene: TRBV12-5
abundance: .
j_gene: TRBJ2-5
d_gene: .
CDR3nt: TGTGCTAGTGGCCCTTTTGAGGAGACCCAGTACTTC
CDR3aa: CASGPFEETQYF

v_gene: TRBV5-8
abundance: .
j_gene: TRBJ2-3
d_gene: TRBD2
CDR3nt: TGTGCCAGCAGCTTGGGGGGACTAGCGGGGGCCACAGATACGCAGTATTTT
CDR3aa: CASSLGGLAGATDTQYF

v_gene: TRBV6-1
abundance: .
j_gene: TRBJ2-7
d_gene: .
CDR3nt: TGTGCCAGTCAAACAGAAACCTACGAGCAGTACTTC
CDR3aa: CASQTETYEQYF

v_gene: TRBV6-1
abundance: medium-sized
j_gene: TRBJ2-7
d_gene: .
CDR3nt: TGTGCCAGCATTCGCTCCTACGAGCAGTACTTC
CDR3aa: CASIRSYEQYF

v_gene: TRBV11-2
abundance: once
j_gene: TRBJ2-1
d_gene: TRBD2
CDR3nt: TGTGCCAGCAGCTCGCCTGGACTAGCCTCGCGTTGGAATGAGCAGTTCTTC
CDR3aa: CASSSPGLASRWNEQFF

v_gene: TRBV6-4
abundance: .
j_gene: TRBJ1-2
d_gene: .
CDR3nt: TGTGCCAGCAGTGACTCGGGCGGCGGCCAGGGTGGCTACACCTTC
CDR3aa: CASSDSGGGQGGYTF

v_gene: TRBV2
abundance: .
j_gene: TRBJ2-7
d_gene: .
CDR3nt: TGTGCCAGCAGTGACTATGGGGCGCTCTACGAGCAGTACTTC
CDR3aa: CASSDYGALYEQYF

v_gene: TRBV5-6
abundance: .
j_gene: TRBJ2-5
d_gene: .
CDR3nt: TGTGCCAGCAGCTTGGGACAGGAGGAGACCCAGTACTTC
CDR3aa: CASSLGQEETQYF

v_gene: TRBV5-1
abundance: .
j_gene: TRBJ1-1
d_gene: TRBD1
CDR3nt: TGCGCCAGCAGCGAGGACAGGGGGAACACTGAAGCTTTCTTT
CDR3aa: CASSEDRGNTEAFF

v_gene: TRBV12-2
abundance: .
j_gene: TRBJ2-1
d_gene: .
CDR3nt: TGTGCAAGTCGCCCACGGACTAGCGCCCACAATGAGCAGTTCTTC
CDR3aa: CASRPRTSAHNEQFF

v_gene: TRBV9
abundance: .
j_gene: TRBJ2-7
d_gene: .
CDR3nt: TGTGCCAGCAGCGTAGGGTCAGGGCCGGAGGAGCAGTACTTC
CDR3aa: CASSVGSGPEEQYF

v_gene: TRBV6-1
abundance: .
j_gene: TRBJ2-7
d_gene: .
CDR3nt: TGTGCCAGCAGTGAGATCAGGGTAAGCGAGCAGTACTTC
CDR3aa: CASSEIRVSEQYF

v_gene: TRBV10-2
abundance: .
j_gene: TRBJ1-1
d_gene: .
CDR3nt: TGCGCCAGCAGTACAGGGACCAATGCTTTCTTT
CDR3aa: CASSTGTNAFF

v_gene: TRBV15
abundance: .
j_gene: TRBJ2-5
d_gene: TRBD1
CDR3nt: TGTGCCACCAGCCCATTAGGGGGCGTGGGGGAGACCCAGTACTTC
CDR3aa: CATSPLGGVGETQYF

v_gene: TRBV27
abundance: .
j_gene: TRBJ2-1
d_gene: .
CDR3nt: TGTGCCAGCAGTCCTACACTCGGGGGACCTCGGAATGAGCAGTTCTTC
CDR3aa: CASSPTLGGPRNEQFF

v_gene: TRBV27
abundance: .
j_gene: TRBJ1-4
d_gene: TRBD1
CDR3nt: TGTGCCAGCGGTAAACAGGGGGCGCCGGAAAAACTGTTTTTT
CDR3aa: CASGKQGAPEKLFF

v_gene: TRBV9
abundance: .
j_gene: TRBJ2-1
d_gene: TRBD2
CDR3nt: TGTGCCAGCAGCGTAGTCGTGGGGGGGGACAATGAGCAGTTCTTC
CDR3aa: CASSVVVGGDNEQFF

v_gene: TRBV6-1
abundance: few
j_gene: TRBJ2-4
d_gene: TRBD1
CDR3nt: TGTGCCAGCACCCAGGGGGCCTTAGCCAAAAACATTCAGTACTTC
CDR3aa: CASTQGALAKNIQYF

v_gene: TRBV15
abundance: .
j_gene: TRBJ2-7
d_gene: TRBD1
CDR3nt: TGTGCCACCAGCAGATTTTCGGACAGGGGGAGCGAGCAGTACTTC
CDR3aa: CATSRFSDRGSEQYF

v_gene: TRBV5-1
abundance: .
j_gene: TRBJ1-5
d_gene: TRBD1
CDR3nt: TGCGCCAGCATCACCGAGAGGGCAGGGGGTCAGCCCCAGCATTTT
CDR3aa: CASITERAGGQPQHF

v_gene: TRBV5-6
abundance: once
j_gene: TRBJ2-3
d_gene: .
CDR3nt: TGTGCCAGCAGCTTGACAGTGGCAGATACGCAGTATTTT
CDR3aa: CASSLTVADTQYF

v_gene: TRBV23-1
abundance: few
j_gene: TRBJ2-5
d_gene: .
CDR3nt: TGCGCCAGCAGTCAATCGAATCGGGCCAGGGGAAGGGAGACCCAGTACTTC
CDR3aa: CASSQSNRARGRETQYF

v_gene: TRBV29-1
abundance: .
j_gene: TRBJ1-2
d_gene: TRBD1
CDR3nt: TGCAGCGTCAGCCCTGACAGGGGAGAAGGCTACACCTTC
CDR3aa: CSVSPDRGEGYTF

v_gene: TRBV6-6
abundance: .
j_gene: TRBJ1-1
d_gene: .
CDR3nt: TGTGCCAGCCCGGGTGGGTTTCTTAACACTGAAGCTTTCTTT
CDR3aa: CASPGGFLNTEAFF

v_gene: TRBV4-1
abundance: .
j_gene: TRBJ1-4
d_gene: .
CDR3nt: TGCGCCAGCAGCCAAGTAACAGTGTTTAATGAAAAACTGTTTTTT
CDR3aa: CASSQVTVFNEKLFF

v_gene: TRBV19
abundance: .
j_gene: TRBJ1-2
d_gene: .
CDR3nt: TGTGCCAGTAGTCCCACAGTATCGGATGGCTACACCTTC
CDR3aa: CASSPTVSDGYTF

v_gene: TRBV7-3
abundance: .
j_gene: TRBJ1-2
d_gene: .
CDR3nt: TGTGCCAGCAGCCTGGGGAGGGGCTACACCTTC
CDR3aa: CASSLGRGYTF

v_gene: TRBV5-6
abundance: once
j_gene: TRBJ2-7
d_gene: .
CDR3nt: TGTGCCAGCAGCGGGGAGAGTTACGAGCAGTACTTC
CDR3aa: CASSGESYEQYF

v_gene: TRBV2
abundance: .
j_gene: TRBJ2-1
d_gene: TRBD1
CDR3nt: TGTGCCAGAAGGGACAGGGGCTCGAATGAGCAGTTCTTC
CDR3aa: CARRDRGSNEQFF

v_gene: TRBV28
abundance: once
j_gene: TRBJ2-7
d_gene: TRBD2
CDR3nt: TGTGCCAGCAGTTTCCCAGCGGGGGTCGCCGAGCAGTACTTC
CDR3aa: CASSFPAGVAEQYF

v_gene: TRBV19
abundance: .
j_gene: TRBJ1-2
d_gene: TRBD1
CDR3nt: TGTGCCAGTAGCATAACCGGGACAGGGGATGGCTACACCTTC
CDR3aa: CASSITGTGDGYTF

v_gene: TRBV28
abundance: .
j_gene: TRBJ1-2
d_gene: TRBD1
CDR3nt: TGTGCCAGCAGTCCCACTCGGGACAGGTCTGGCTACACCTTC
CDR3aa: CASSPTRDRSGYTF

v_gene: TRBV15
abundance: .
j_gene: TRBJ2-3
d_gene: TRBD2
CDR3nt: TGTGCCACCAGCAGCCGCGGGGGGGCATCAGATACGCAGTATTTT
CDR3aa: CATSSRGGASDTQYF

v_gene: TRBV27
abundance: .
j_gene: TRBJ1-2
d_gene: TRBD1
CDR3nt: TGTGCCAGCAGTTTAACAGGGGGCACTAACTATGGCTACACCTTC
CDR3aa: CASSLTGGTNYGYTF

v_gene: TRBV2
abundance: .
j_gene: TRBJ2-1
d_gene: .
CDR3nt: TGTGCCAGCCAGGTGAATGAGCAGTTCTTC
CDR3aa: CASQVNEQFF

v_gene: TRBV6-1
abundance: .
j_gene: TRBJ1-1
d_gene: .
CDR3nt: TGTGCCAGCAGTTATATTACTGAAGCTTTCTTT
CDR3aa: CASSYITEAFF

v_gene: TRBV5-6
abundance: .
j_gene: TRBJ1-2
d_gene: .
CDR3nt: TGTGCCAGCAGCTTGGTAGGCGGCGGGCTTGGCTACACCTTC
CDR3aa: CASSLVGGGLGYTF